The rows below give T cell receptor beta chains drawn from one sample of a study of blood T cell repertoires in COVID-19. TCRdb's copy holds only in-frame clones and misses some; the assay was immunoSEQ multiplex PCR. The data hold 150,000 or so clones, with roughly 80% observed a single time. The sequenced material came from PBMCs or T cells enriched from blood (not recorded which). All receptors come from a woman between 40 and 50 years old with acute COVID-19. The CDR3 runs from the conserved cysteine through the conserved F or W. The D gene is left open where the match is weak. The listing skips clone size in some rows; elsewhere it reads once, few, many or a size class.

>TRBD2|.|TRBJ2-1|TRBV11-2
CASSYTPGLGFHEQFF
TGTGCCAGCAGCTACACGCCGGGACTAGGATTCCATGAGCAGTTCTTC
>.|.|TRBJ1-1|TRBV7-2
CASSQGIGRGGTEAFF
TGTGCCAGCAGTCAGGGTATCGGTCGCGGGGGCACTGAAGCTTTCTTT
>TRBD2|few|TRBJ2-3|TRBV7-3
CASSLSGTRLDTQYF
TGTGCCAGCAGCTTAAGTGGGACTAGGTTAGATACGCAGTATTTT
>.|.|TRBJ2-1|TRBV27
CASSLADLRGNEQFF
TGTGCCAGCAGTTTAGCTGATCTGAGGGGGAATGAGCAGTTCTTC
>.|.|TRBJ2-7|TRBV14
CASSQGFKRHEQYF
TGTGCCAGCAGCCAAGGTTTCAAGCGCCACGAGCAGTACTTC
>.|.|TRBJ2-1|TRBV12-2
CASRLGRLDVEEQFF
TGTGCAAGTCGCTTAGGGAGACTAGACGTTGAGGAGCAGTTCTTC
>TRBD2|.|TRBJ2-1|TRBV20-1
CSASVETSGRDEQFF
TGCAGTGCTAGTGTCGAGACTAGCGGGAGGGATGAGCAGTTCTTC
>.|.|TRBJ2-1|TRBV20-1
CSASPFDEQFF
TGCAGTGCTAGTCCCTTCGATGAGCAGTTCTTC
>TRBD2|.|TRBJ2-7|TRBV7-9
CASSLDTGGSYEQYF
TGTGCCAGCAGCTTGGATACGGGAGGATCCTACGAGCAGTACTTC
>TRBD1|.|TRBJ1-5|TRBV7-8
CASSYDREGQPQHF
TGTGCCAGCAGCTACGACAGGGAAGGTCAGCCCCAGCATTTT